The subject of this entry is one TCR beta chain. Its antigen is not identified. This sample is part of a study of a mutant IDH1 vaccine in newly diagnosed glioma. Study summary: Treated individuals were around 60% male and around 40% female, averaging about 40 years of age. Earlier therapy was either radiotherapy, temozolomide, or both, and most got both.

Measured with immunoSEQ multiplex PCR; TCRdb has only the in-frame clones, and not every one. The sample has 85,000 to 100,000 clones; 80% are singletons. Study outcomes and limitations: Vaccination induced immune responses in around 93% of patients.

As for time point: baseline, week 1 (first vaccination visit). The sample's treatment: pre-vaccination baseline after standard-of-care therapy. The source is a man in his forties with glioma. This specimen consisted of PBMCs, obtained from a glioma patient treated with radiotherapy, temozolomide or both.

CDR3 coding DNA: TGTGCCAGTAGTATAACAGGGGGCATCTACGAGCAGTACTTC. It codes for CASSITGGIYEQYF. V is TRBV19 and J is TRBJ2-7; TRBD1 agrees at 9 bases. In germline, CDR1 is LNHDA, CDR2 SQIVND (reference sequence). The V gene end was trimmed by 2 bases and the J gene end by 3 bases; junction bases not matched to a gene: 2. The CDR3 spans 14 residues.